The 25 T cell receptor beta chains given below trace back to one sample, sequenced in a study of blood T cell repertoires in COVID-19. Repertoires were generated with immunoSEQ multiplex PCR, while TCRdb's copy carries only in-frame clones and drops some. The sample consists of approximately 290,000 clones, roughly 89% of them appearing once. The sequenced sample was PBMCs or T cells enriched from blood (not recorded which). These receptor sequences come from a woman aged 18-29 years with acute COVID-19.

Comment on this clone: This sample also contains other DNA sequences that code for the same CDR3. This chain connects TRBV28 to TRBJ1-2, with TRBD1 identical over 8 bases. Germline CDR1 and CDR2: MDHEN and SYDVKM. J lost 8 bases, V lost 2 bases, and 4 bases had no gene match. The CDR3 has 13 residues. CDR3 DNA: TGTGCCAGCAGTTTACAGGGGGCAGGAGGCTACACCTTC. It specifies CASSLQGAGGYTF.

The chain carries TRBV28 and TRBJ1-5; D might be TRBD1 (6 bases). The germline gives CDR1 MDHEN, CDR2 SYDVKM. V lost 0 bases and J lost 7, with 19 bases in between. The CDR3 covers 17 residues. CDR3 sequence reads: CASSLWAAGGAGQPQHF. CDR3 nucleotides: TGTGCCAGCAGTTTATGGGCGGCGGGGGGGGCGGGCCAGCCCCAGCATTTT. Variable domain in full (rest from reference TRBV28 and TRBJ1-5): DVKVTQSSRYLVKRTGEKVFLECVQDMDHENMFWYRQDPGLGLRLIYFSYDVKMKEKGDIPEGYSVSREKKERFSLILESASTNQTSMYLCASSLWAAGGAGQPQHFGDGTRLSIL.

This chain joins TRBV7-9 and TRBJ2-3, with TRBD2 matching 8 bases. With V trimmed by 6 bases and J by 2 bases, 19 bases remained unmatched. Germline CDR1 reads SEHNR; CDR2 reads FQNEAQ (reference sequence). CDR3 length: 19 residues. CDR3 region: CASSFPGPAAGGYTDTQYF. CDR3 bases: TGTGCCAGCAGTTTCCCCGGGCCGGCGGCGGGAGGATACACAGATACGCAGTATTTT.

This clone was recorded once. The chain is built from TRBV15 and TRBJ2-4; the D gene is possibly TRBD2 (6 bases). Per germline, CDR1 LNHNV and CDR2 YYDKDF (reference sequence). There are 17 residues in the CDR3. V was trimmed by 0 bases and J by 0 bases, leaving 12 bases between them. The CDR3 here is CATSRDQSSGAKNIQYF. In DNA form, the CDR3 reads TGTGCCACCAGCAGAGATCAAAGTAGCGGAGCCAAAAACATTCAGTACTTC.

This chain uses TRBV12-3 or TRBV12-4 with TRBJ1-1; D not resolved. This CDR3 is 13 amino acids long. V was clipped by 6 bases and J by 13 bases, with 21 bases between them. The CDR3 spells CASSSLLAGTDFF. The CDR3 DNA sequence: TGTGCCAGCAGCTCCTTATTGGCAGGCACAGATTTCTTT.

The chain's CDR3 is CASSLAGGLGDTQYF. Here the CDR3 DNA reads TGTGCCAGCAGCTTGGCGGGAGGGCTGGGAGATACGCAGTATTTT. V usage is TRBV7-9 and J usage is TRBJ2-3; TRBD2 aligns across 9 bases. V shed 3 bases, J shed 5 bases, and the junction held 6 bases outside the gene matches. This CDR3 spans 15 amino acids. The germline CDR1 and CDR2 sequences are SEHNR and FQNEAQ (reference sequence).

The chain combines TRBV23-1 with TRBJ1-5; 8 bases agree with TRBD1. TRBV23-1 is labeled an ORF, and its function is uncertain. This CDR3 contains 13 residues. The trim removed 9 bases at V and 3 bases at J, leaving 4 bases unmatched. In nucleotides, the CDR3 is TGCGCCAGGACAGGGGAGGCCAATCAGCCCCAGCATTTT. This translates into CARTGEANQPQHF.

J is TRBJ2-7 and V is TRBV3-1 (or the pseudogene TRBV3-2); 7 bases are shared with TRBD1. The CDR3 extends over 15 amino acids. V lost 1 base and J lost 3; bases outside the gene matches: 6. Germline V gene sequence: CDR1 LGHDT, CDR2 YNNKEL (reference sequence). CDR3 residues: CASSQVSNRGYEQYF. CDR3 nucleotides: TGTGCCAGCAGCCAAGTGTCAAACAGGGGCTACGAGCAGTACTTC.

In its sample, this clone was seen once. As DNA, the CDR3 is TGTGCCAGCGGGGGGTCCTATGGCTACACCTTC. Translation gives CASGGSYGYTF. This chain connects TRBV5-8 to TRBJ1-2; possible D gene TRBD1, 5 bases. The CDR3 runs to 11 residues. The ends were cut back, 7 bases at V and 4 bases at J, with 8 bases in the middle. Germline CDR1 is SGHTS and CDR2 is YDEGEE.

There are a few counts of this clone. CDR3 in DNA: TGTGCCAGCAGTGTCCCGCGGACAGGCCCTCAGGCCGAAGCTTTCTTT. Translating gives CASSVPRTGPQAEAFF. This sequence joins TRBV6-1 and TRBJ1-1; 7 bases align to TRBD1. Unmatched junction bases numbered 16, after V lost 4 bases and J lost 8 bases. This CDR3 has 16 amino acids. Germline CDR1 is MNHNS and CDR2 is SASEGT.

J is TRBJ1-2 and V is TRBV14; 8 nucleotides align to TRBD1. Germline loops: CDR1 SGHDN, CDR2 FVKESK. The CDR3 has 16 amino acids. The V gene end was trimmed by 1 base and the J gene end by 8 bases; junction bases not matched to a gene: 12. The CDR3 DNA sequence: TGTGCCAGCAGCCAAGGCGTGACAGGGGCTAATGGGGGCTACACCTTC. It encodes CASSQGVTGANGGYTF. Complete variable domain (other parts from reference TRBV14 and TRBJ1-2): EAGVTQFPSHSVIEKGQTVTLRCDPISGHDNLYWYRRVMGKEIKFLLHFVKESKQDESGMPNNRFLAERTGGTYSTLKVQPAELEDSGVYFCASSQGVTGANGGYTFGSGTRLTVV.

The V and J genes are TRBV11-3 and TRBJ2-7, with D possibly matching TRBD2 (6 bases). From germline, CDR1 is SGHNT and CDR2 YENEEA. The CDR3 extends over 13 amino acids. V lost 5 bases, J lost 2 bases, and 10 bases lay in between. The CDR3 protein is CASSPRLAYEQYF. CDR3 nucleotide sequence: TGTGCCAGCAGCCCCCGACTAGCCTACGAGCAGTACTTC.

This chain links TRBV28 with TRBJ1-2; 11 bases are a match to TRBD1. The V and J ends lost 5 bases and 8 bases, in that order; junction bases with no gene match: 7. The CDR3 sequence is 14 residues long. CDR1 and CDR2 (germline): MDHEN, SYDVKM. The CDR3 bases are TGTGCCAGCAGTGCCTGGACAGGGGGCGACGGCTACACCTTC. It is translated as CASSAWTGGDGYTF.

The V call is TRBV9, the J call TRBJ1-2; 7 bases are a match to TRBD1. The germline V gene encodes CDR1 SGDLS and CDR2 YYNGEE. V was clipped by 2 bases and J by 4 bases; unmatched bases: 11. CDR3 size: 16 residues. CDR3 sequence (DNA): TGTGCCAGCAGCGTCGACCTGACAGGGATTTTCTATGGCTACACCTTC. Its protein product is CASSVDLTGIFYGYTF.

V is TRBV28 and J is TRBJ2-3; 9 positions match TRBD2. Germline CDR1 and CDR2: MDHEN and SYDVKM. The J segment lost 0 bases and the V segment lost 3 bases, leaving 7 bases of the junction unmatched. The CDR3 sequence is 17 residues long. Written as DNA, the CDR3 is TGTGCCAGCAGTTTCCCGCTAGCGGGACCCAGCACAGATACGCAGTATTTT. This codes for CASSFPLAGPSTDTQYF. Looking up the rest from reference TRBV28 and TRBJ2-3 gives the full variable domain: DVKVTQSSRYLVKRTGEKVFLECVQDMDHENMFWYRQDPGLGLRLIYFSYDVKMKEKGDIPEGYSVSREKKERFSLILESASTNQTSMYLCASSFPLAGPSTDTQYFGPGTRLTVL.

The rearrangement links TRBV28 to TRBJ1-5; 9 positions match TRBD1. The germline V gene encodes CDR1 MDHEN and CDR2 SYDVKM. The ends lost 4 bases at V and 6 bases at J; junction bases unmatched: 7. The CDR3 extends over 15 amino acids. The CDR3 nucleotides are TGTGCCAGCAGTTACACAGGGGGCAGGTCTCAGCCCCAGCATTTT. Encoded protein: CASSYTGGRSQPQHF.

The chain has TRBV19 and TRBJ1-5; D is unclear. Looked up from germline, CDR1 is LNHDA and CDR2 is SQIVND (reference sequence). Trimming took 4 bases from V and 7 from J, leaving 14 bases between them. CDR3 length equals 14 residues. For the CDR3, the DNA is TGTGCCAGTAGTACCCTGACTGGCGGCCAGCCCCAGCATTTT. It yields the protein CASSTLTGGQPQHF.

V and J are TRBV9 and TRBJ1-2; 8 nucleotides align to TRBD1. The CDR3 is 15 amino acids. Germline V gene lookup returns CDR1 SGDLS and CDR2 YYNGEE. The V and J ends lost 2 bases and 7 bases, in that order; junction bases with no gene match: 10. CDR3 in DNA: TGTGCCAGCAGCGTTGCAGGGGGCCCCAGTGCTGGCTACACCTTC. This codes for CASSVAGGPSAGYTF.

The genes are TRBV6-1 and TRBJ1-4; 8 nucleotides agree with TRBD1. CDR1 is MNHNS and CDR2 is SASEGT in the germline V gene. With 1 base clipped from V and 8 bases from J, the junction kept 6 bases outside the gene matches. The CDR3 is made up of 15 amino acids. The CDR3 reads CASSEVQGAEEKLFF. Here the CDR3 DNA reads TGTGCCAGCAGTGAAGTCCAGGGGGCTGAAGAAAAACTGTTTTTT.

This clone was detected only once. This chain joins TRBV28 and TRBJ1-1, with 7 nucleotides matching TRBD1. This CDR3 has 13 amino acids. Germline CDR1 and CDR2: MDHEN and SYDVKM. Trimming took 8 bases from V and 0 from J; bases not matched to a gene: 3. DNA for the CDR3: TGTGCCAGCGAGGACAGGCTGAACACTGAAGCTTTCTTT. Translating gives CASEDRLNTEAFF.

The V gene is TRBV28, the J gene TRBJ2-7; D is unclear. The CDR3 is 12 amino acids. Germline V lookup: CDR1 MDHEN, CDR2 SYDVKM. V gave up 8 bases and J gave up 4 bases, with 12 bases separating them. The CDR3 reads CASQSPGYEQYF. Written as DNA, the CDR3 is TGTGCCAGCCAAAGCCCGGGTTACGAGCAGTACTTC.

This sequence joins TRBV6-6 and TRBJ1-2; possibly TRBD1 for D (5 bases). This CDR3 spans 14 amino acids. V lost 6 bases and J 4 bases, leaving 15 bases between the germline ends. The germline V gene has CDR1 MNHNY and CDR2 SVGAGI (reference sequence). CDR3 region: CASRSPGFLYGYTF. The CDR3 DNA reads TGTGCCAGCAGAAGCCCAGGGTTTCTCTATGGCTACACCTTC.

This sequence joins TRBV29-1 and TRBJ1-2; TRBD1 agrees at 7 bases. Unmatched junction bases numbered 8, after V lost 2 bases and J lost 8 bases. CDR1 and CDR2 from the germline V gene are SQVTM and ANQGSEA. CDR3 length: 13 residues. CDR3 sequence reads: CSVEFTGVYGYTF. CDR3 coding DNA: TGCAGCGTTGAATTCACAGGGGTATACGGCTACACCTTC.

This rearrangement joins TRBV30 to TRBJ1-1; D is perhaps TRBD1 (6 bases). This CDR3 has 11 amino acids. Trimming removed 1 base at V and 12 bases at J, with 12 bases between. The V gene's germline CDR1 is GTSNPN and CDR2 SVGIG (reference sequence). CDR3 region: CAWSAGVGTFF. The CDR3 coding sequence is TGTGCCTGGAGTGCAGGGGTTGGGACTTTCTTT.

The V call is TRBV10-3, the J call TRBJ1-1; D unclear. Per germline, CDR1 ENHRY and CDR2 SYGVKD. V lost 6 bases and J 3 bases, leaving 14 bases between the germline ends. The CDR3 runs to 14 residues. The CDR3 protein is CAISGLREYTEAFF. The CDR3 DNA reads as TGTGCCATCAGCGGGCTAAGGGAGTACACTGAAGCTTTCTTT.